These 3 T cell receptor beta chains were all obtained from the same sample, sequenced in a study of neurological immune-mediated disorders. Stated time point: longitudinal time-point 3. TCRdb redid the calling of the 5' RACE reads with MiXCR, one entry per CDR3 protein. The profile shows around 100,000 distinct CDR3 sequences, 10% to 12% of them singletons. The specimen sequenced was PBMCs. Receptors were obtained from a female donor with HTLV-1-associated myelopathy (HAM/TSP).

This clonotype occurred many times. J is TRBJ2-3 and V is TRBV20-1, with 8 nucleotides matching TRBD1. Germline CDR1 DFQATT, CDR2 SNEGSKA (reference sequence). V shed 0 bases and J 10 bases; nucleotides not matched to a gene: 15. The CDR3 loop spans 16 amino acids. CDR3 bases: TGCAGTGCTAGAGATCCCGGACAGGGAGTTCGGGGTGCGCAGTATTTT. Translated: CSARDPGQGVRGAQYF.

As regards this clonotype: At one end the junction does not follow the germline gene, possibly because of a read error. The chain joins TRBV7-6 to TRBJ2-1, with 12 bases matching TRBD2. Germline V lookup: CDR1 SGHVS, CDR2 FNYEAQ. This CDR3 spans 17 amino acids. The CDR3 coding sequence is TGTGCCAGCAGTAAGAGGCCTAGCGGGGGGGCGAACAATGATCAGTTCTTC. Translated: CASSKRPSGGANNDQFF.

In its sample, this clonotype was seen many times. The chain uses TRBV29-1 and TRBJ1-1; TRBD1 matches at 8 bases. Germline CDR1 reads SQVTM; CDR2 reads ANQGSEA. J gave up 10 bases and V 7 bases, and 11 bases lay outside the gene matches. The CDR3 contains 12 residues. The CDR3 DNA reads as TGCAGCGCCGCGAATAACGACAGGGGAGCTTTCTTT. This translates into CSAANNDRGAFF.